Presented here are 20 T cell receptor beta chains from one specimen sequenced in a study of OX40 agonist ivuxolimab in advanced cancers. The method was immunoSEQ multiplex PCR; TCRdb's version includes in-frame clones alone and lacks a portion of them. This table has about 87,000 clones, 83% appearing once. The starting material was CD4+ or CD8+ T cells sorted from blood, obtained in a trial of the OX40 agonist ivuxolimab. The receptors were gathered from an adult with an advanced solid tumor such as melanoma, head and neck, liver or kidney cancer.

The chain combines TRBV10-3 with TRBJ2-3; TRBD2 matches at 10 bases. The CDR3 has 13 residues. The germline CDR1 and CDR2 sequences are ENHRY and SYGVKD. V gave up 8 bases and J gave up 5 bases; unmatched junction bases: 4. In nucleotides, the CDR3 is TGTGCCATCCGAGCGGGGGGGTTAGATACGCAGTATTTT. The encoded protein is CAIRAGGLDTQYF.

The chain's CDR3 is CASSVVMQVPEQYF. CDR3 sequence (DNA): TGTGCCAGCAGTGTGGTCATGCAGGTCCCCGAGCAGTACTTC. J is TRBJ2-7 and V is TRBV6-1, with D hard to call. CDR3 length: 14 residues. Germline loops: CDR1 MNHNS, CDR2 SASEGT. The V gene lost 4 bases and the J gene lost 6 bases, with 16 bases spanning the gap.

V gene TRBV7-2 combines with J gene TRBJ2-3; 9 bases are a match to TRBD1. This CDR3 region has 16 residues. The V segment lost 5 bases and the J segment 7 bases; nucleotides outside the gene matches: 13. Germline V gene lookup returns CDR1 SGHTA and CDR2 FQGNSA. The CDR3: CASSPMAGQGTYTQYF. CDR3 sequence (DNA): TGTGCCAGCAGCCCCATGGCGGGACAGGGAACCTATACGCAGTATTTT.

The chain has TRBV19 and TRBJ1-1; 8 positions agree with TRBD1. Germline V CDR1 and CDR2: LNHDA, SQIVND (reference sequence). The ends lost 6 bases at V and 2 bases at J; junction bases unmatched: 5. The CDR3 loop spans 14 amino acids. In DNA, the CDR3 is TGTGCCAGTAGGACAGGGGTACTTAACACTGAAGCTTTCTTT. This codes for CASRTGVLNTEAFF.

The CDR3 spells CASSTRGGSGVSYNEQFF. Written as DNA, the CDR3 is TGTGCCAGCAGCACCCGGGGTGGGTCGGGGGTGTCCTACAATGAGCAGTTCTTC. The chain has TRBV7-2 and TRBJ2-1; possible D gene TRBD2, 6 bases. V was trimmed by 5 bases and J by 1 base, leaving 21 bases between them. The CDR3 contains 18 residues. The germline V gene has CDR1 SGHTA and CDR2 FQGNSA.

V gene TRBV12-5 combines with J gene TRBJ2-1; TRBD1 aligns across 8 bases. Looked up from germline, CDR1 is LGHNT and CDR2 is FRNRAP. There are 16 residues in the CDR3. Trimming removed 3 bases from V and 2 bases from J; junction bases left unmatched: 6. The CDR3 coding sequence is TGTGCTAGTGGTTTTAAACCGGGACAGGCCTACAATGAGCAGTTCTTC. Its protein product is CASGFKPGQAYNEQFF.

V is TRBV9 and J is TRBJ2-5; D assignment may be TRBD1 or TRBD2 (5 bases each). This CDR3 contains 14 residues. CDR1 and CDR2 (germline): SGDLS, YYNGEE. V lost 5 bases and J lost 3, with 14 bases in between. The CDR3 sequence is CASSVGVGEETQYF. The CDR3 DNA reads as TGTGCCAGCAGTGTGGGGGTTGGTGAAGAGACCCAGTACTTC.

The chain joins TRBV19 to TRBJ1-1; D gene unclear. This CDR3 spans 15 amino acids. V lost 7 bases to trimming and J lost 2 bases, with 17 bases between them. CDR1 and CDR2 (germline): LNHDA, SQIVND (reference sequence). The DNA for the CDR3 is TGTGCCAGTATTTCCCTACCCGGGCGAAACACTGAAGCTTTCTTT. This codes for CASISLPGRNTEAFF.

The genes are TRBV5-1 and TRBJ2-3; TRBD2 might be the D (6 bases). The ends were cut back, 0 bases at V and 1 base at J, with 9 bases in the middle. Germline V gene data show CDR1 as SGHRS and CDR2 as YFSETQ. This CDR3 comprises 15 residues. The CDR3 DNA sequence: TGCGCCAGCAGCTTGGAGGAGGGACGCACAGATACGCAGTATTTT. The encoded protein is CASSLEEGRTDTQYF.

CDR3 sequence (DNA): TGTGCCAGCAGATTTACCAGGGGGTCCTACGAGCAGTACTTC. Translating it yields CASRFTRGSYEQYF. The rearrangement joins TRBV6-1 to TRBJ2-7, with TRBD1 matching over 7 bases. The CDR3 runs to 14 residues. CDR1 and CDR2 from the germline V gene are MNHNS and SASEGT. V gave up 6 bases and J gave up 1 base; unmatched junction bases: 6.

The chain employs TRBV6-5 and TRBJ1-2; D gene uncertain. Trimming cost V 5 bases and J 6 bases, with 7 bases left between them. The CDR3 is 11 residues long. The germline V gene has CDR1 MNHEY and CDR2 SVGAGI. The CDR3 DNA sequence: TGTGCCAGCAGTGAATACGATGGCTACACCTTC. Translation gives CASSEYDGYTF.

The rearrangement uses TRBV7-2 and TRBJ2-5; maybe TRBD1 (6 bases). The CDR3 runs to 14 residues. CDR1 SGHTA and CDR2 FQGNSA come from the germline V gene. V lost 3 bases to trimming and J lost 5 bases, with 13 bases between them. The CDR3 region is CASSFPDRLETQYF. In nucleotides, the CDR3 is TGTGCCAGCAGCTTCCCTGACAGGTTGGAGACCCAGTACTTC.

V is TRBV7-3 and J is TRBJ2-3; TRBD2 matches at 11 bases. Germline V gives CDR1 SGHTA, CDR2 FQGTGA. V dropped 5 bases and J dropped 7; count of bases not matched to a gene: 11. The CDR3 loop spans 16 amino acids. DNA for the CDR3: TGTGCCAGCAGCCGGGATAGCGGGGGGGCCCGATATACGCAGTATTTT. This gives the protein CASSRDSGGARYTQYF.

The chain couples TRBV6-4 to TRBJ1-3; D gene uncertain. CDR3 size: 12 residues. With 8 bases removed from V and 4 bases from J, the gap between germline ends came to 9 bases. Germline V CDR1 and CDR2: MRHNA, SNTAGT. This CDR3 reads CASLTPGNTIYF. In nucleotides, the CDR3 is TGTGCCAGCCTAACGCCCGGAAACACCATATATTTT.

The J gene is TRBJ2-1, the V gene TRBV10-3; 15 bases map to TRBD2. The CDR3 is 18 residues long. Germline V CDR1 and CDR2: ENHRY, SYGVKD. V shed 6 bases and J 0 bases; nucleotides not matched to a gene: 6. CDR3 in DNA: TGTGCCATCAGGCCGGGACTAGCGGGGGGAAGCTCCTACAATGAGCAGTTCTTC. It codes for CAIRPGLAGGSSYNEQFF.

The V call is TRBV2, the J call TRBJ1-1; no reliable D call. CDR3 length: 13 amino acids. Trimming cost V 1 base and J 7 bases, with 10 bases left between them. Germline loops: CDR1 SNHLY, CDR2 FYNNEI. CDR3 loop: CASSEGGWDEAFF. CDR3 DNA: TGTGCCAGCAGTGAAGGTGGGTGGGATGAAGCTTTCTTT.

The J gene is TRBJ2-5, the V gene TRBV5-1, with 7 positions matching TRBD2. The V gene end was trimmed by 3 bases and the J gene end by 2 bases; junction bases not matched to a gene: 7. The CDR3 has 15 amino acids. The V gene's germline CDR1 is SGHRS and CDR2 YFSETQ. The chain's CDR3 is CASSSSGRGQETQYF. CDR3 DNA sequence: TGCGCCAGCAGCTCGTCGGGGAGGGGTCAAGAGACCCAGTACTTC.

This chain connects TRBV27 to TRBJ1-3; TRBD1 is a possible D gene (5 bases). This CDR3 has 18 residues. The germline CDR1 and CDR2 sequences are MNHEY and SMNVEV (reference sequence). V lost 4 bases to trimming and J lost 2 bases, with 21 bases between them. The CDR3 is CASSYKSPGRGAGNTIYF. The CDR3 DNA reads TGTGCCAGCAGTTATAAATCCCCAGGGAGAGGGGCTGGAAACACCATATATTTT.

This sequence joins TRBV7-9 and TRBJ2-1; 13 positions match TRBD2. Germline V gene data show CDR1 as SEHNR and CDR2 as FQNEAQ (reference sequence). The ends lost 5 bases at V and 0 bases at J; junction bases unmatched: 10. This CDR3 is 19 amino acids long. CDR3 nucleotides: TGTGCCAGCAGCCGCCCGACTAGCGGGGGGCGGAGCTCCTACAATGAGCAGTTCTTC. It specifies CASSRPTSGGRSSYNEQFF.

As DNA, the CDR3 is TGTGCCACCAGCAGAGGGGGTGGGGGCTCAGAGCCCCAGCATTTT. Amino acids: CATSRGGGGSEPQHF. The chain employs TRBV15 and TRBJ1-5; possibly TRBD1 for D (6 bases). CDR1 and CDR2 from the germline V gene are LNHNV and YYDKDF (reference sequence). Trimming took 1 base from V and 8 from J, leaving 15 bases between them. The CDR3 is 15 residues long.